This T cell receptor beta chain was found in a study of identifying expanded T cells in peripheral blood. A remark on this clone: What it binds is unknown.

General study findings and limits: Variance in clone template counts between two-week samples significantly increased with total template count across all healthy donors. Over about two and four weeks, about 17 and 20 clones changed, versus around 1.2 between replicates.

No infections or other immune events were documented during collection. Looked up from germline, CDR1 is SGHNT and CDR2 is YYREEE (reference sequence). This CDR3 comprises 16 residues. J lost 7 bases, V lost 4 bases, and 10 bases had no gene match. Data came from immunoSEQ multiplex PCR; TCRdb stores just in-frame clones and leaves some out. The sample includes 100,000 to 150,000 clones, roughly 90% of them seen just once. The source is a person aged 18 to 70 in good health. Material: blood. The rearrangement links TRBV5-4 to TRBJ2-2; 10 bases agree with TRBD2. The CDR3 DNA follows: TGTGCCAGCAGCGCAATAGCGGGAGGAGAGGGCGGGGAGCTGTTTTTT. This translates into CASSAIAGGEGGELFF.